A single sample is the source of the 9 T cell receptor beta chains below, sequenced in a study of blood T cells in healthy people across ages. With a J-beta primer mix and a sample-barcoded 5' primer, a second PCR ran 7 to 11 cycles. TCRdb re-called the 5' RACE reads through MiXCR, storing one row per CDR3 protein. The table shows about 1.1 million distinct CDR3 sequences, with 30% to 40% occurring only once. Specimen: blood. These receptors were collected from a man aged 18 to 30 in good health.

The gene calls are TRBV20-1 and TRBJ1-1; D gene ambiguous. The CDR3 runs 13 residues. V shed 5 bases and J shed 1 base, with 11 bases lying between them. Germline-derived CDR1 and CDR2 are DFQATT and SNEGSKA (reference sequence). The DNA of the CDR3 is TGCAGTGCTGCGGCGGCACAGAACACTGAAGCTTTCTTT. This codes for CSAAAAQNTEAFF.

In this sample, this clonotype turned up a few times. The V and J genes are TRBV20-1 and TRBJ2-5; tentative D call: TRBD2 (6 bases). This CDR3 comprises 15 residues. Germline values: CDR1 DFQATT, CDR2 SNEGSKA (reference sequence). Trimming shortened V by 0 bases and J by 4 bases, and 15 bases separated the two germline ends. The CDR3 sequence is CSARDSGGWGETQYF. CDR3 DNA sequence: TGCAGTGCTAGAGATTCCGGGGGTTGGGGAGAGACCCAGTACTTC.

The chain links TRBV27 to TRBJ2-1; D may be TRBD2 (6 bases). This CDR3 is built from 14 residues. The V end lost 2 bases, the J end lost 9 bases, and 14 bases lay between the germline ends. CDR1 is MNHEY and CDR2 is SMNVEV in the germline V gene (reference sequence). The CDR3 DNA reads TGTGCCAGCAGTTTAGTAAGTTCCGGGAGTGAGCAGTTCTTC. Residues: CASSLVSSGSEQFF.

The CDR3 coding sequence is TGCGCCAGCAGCCAAGAGTTACAGGGACAGACCCAGTACTTC. Its translation is CASSQELQGQTQYF. The genes are TRBV4-3 and TRBJ2-5, with D perhaps TRBD1 (6 bases). CDR3 length: 14 residues. V was clipped by 0 bases and J by 6 bases, with 11 bases between them. In germline, CDR1 is LGHNA, CDR2 YSLEER.

The rearrangement uses TRBV4-3 and TRBJ2-3, with D possibly being TRBD1 (6 bases). The CDR3 extends over 16 amino acids. Between the trimmed V and J ends, which lost 4 bases and 2 bases, there was a span of 16 bases. Per germline, CDR1 LGHNA and CDR2 YSLEER. As DNA, the CDR3 is TGCGCCAGCAGCCCCCCAAGGACAGCTAACACAGATACGCAGTATTTT. Translating it yields CASSPPRTANTDTQYF.

The V gene is TRBV19, the J gene TRBJ2-7; D is unclear. Germline V gene sequence: CDR1 LNHDA, CDR2 SQIVND (reference sequence). V was shortened by 5 bases and J by 7 bases, with 21 bases between the two germline ends. CDR3 size: 15 residues. CDR3 nucleotides: TGTGCCAGTAGTTCCTCTACGCCCTCCTACAATGAGCAGTACTTC. Protein sequence: CASSSSTPSYNEQYF.

The V gene is TRBV7-2, the J gene TRBJ1-2, with 7 nucleotides matching TRBD1. V shed 3 bases and J 5 bases; nucleotides not matched to a gene: 9. The CDR3 extends over 15 amino acids. Germline CDR1 SGHTA, CDR2 FQGNSA. The CDR3 sequence: CASSFGLGDSYGYTF. The CDR3 DNA reads TGTGCCAGCAGCTTTGGGTTGGGGGACAGTTATGGCTACACCTTC.

This clonotype came up a few times. V usage is TRBV6-6 and J usage is TRBJ2-1; tentative D call: TRBD2 (7 bases). Germline CDR1 and CDR2: MNHNY and SVGAGI (reference sequence). CDR3 length: 16 residues. The ends were cut back, 2 bases at V and 5 bases at J, with 16 bases in the middle. The CDR3 is CASSYHGGLRDNEQFF. The CDR3 region has the DNA TGTGCCAGCAGTTACCACGGGGGGCTAAGGGACAATGAGCAGTTCTTC.

This clonotype was detected only a few times. This chain joins TRBV5-5 and TRBJ1-4, with no clear D. V lost 2 bases to trimming and J lost 3 bases, with 8 bases between them. This CDR3 comprises 14 residues. Germline CDR1 and CDR2: SGHKS and YYEKEE (reference sequence). The CDR3 region is CASSFREANEKLFF. The CDR3 nucleotides are TGTGCCAGCAGCTTTAGGGAGGCTAATGAAAAACTGTTTTTT.